What follows describes a single T cell receptor (beta chain). The CDR3 has 20 amino acids. Germline CDR1 is PRHDT and CDR2 is FYEKMQ (reference sequence). V shed 3 bases, J shed 0 bases, and the junction held 12 bases outside the gene matches. The data belong to a study of shared clonotypes between healthy human individuals. Naive CD8 populations comprised CD45RO-negative cells positively selected for CCR7, excluding terminally differentiated effector memory CD45RA+ cells. Some clones are missing from TCRdb's copy, which holds only in-frame ones; the method was immunoSEQ multiplex PCR. There are about 1.9 million clones in the sample; 93% occur only once, and approximately 1.7% lies in the top ten.

The specimen was naive CD8+ T cells from PBMCs. The receptor was isolated from a man aged 18 to 35 in good health. Some clones in this sample may be carry-over from other donors' samples. This chain joins TRBV13 and TRBJ2-3, with 13 positions matching TRBD2. The CDR3 DNA is TGTGCCAGCAGCTTCCGGACTAGCGGGAGAGGGGAAGGAAGCACAGATACGCAGTATTTT. Translating it yields CASSFRTSGRGEGSTDTQYF.